A single sample gave rise to the 10 T cell receptor beta chains below, sequenced in a study of T cells in Graves' hyperthyroidism and ophthalmopathy. RNA transcripts were the template for amplifying TCR beta CDR3 regions. The TCR CDR3 first-round RT-PCR relied on the HTBI primer set. TCRdb itself ran the multiplex PCR reads through MiXCR, one entry per CDR3 protein. The table lists some 350,000 distinct CDR3 sequences, 20% to 25% of them singletons. Sequenced: blood. These receptors originate from a man aged 45-65 years with Graves' hyperthyroidism.

A few counts support this clonotype. J is TRBJ2-7 and V is TRBV5-1; TRBD2 matches at 7 bases. Germline V gene lookup returns CDR1 SGHRS and CDR2 YFSETQ. There are 17 residues in the CDR3. The trim removed 0 bases at V and 1 base at J, leaving 10 bases unmatched. CDR3 coding DNA: TGCGCCAGCAGCTTGGAGTACCGCGGGGGAGGGTCCTACGAGCAGTACTTC. Its protein is CASSLEYRGGGSYEQYF. Using reference TRBV5-1 and TRBJ2-7 for the parts outside the CDR3, the full variable domain is KAGVTQTPRYLIKTRGQQVTLSCSPISGHRSVSWYQQTPGQGLQFLFEYFSETQRNKGNFPGRFSGRQFSNSRSEMNVSTLELGDSALYLCASSLEYRGGGSYEQYFGPGTRLTVT.

The chain carries TRBV19 and TRBJ1-5; 11 bases agree with TRBD1. The V gene's germline CDR1 is LNHDA and CDR2 SQIVND (reference sequence). CDR3 length: 15 amino acids. Trimming cost V 6 bases and J 7 bases; bases outside gene matches: 8. The CDR3: CASSYRDRGNQPQHF. The CDR3 nucleotides are TGTGCCAGTAGCTACCGGGACAGGGGGAACCAGCCCCAGCATTTT.

The CDR3 region is CASSASPGTEAFF. The CDR3 DNA sequence: TGTGCCAGCAGCGCTTCCCCAGGAACTGAAGCTTTCTTT. The chain joins TRBV9 to TRBJ1-1; D remains ambiguous. This CDR3 is built from 13 residues. V was cut by 3 bases and J by 5 bases, with 11 bases left in between. CDR1 and CDR2 (germline): SGDLS, YYNGEE.

V and J are TRBV27 and TRBJ2-1, with TRBD2 matching over 11 bases. This CDR3 has 15 amino acids. The junction had 5 bases not matched to a gene; V was cut back by 5 bases and J by 5 bases. Germline V gives CDR1 MNHEY, CDR2 SMNVEV (reference sequence). CDR3 DNA: TGTGCCAGCAGTACTAGCGGGAGCGCTCACAATGAGCAGTTCTTC. As protein: CASSTSGSAHNEQFF.

This clonotype occurred a few times. This rearrangement joins TRBV30 to TRBJ2-1; D ambiguous. V lost 3 bases and J lost 5, with 11 bases in between. Germline V CDR1 and CDR2: GTSNPN, SVGIG (reference sequence). This CDR3 is 13 amino acids long. The CDR3 DNA follows: TGTGCCTGGAGCCATTGGGGTAACAATGAGCAGTTCTTC. Its protein product is CAWSHWGNNEQFF. Looking up the rest from reference TRBV30 and TRBJ2-1 gives the full variable domain: SQTIHQWPATLVQPVGSPLSLECTVEGTSNPNLYWYRQAAGRGLQLLFYSVGIGQISSEVPQNLSASRPQDRQFILSSKKLLLSDSGFYLCAWSHWGNNEQFFGPGTRLTVL.

There are many counts of this clonotype. The chain couples TRBV10-1 to TRBJ2-7, with unresolved D. Trimming removed 2 bases from V and 4 bases from J, with 9 bases in between. The CDR3 spans 13 residues. The V gene's germline CDR1 is WNHNN and CDR2 SYGVQD (reference sequence). This chain's CDR3 is CASSERMGYEQYF. The CDR3 bases are TGCGCCAGCAGTGAGAGAATGGGGTACGAGCAGTACTTC.

This clonotype was detected only a few times. The chain combines TRBV28 with TRBJ1-2; possibly TRBD1 for D (6 bases). Looked up from germline, CDR1 is MDHEN and CDR2 is SYDVKM. The CDR3 sequence is 13 residues long. V gave up 5 bases and J gave up 4 bases, with 11 bases separating them. CDR3 nucleotide sequence: TGTGCCAGCAGTAGGGGGGGCGGCTATGGCTACACCTTC. It specifies CASSRGGGYGYTF.

A few counts support this clonotype. The rearrangement links TRBV6-2 or TRBV6-3 to TRBJ2-7; D remains unclear. This CDR3 spans 15 amino acids. Germline lookup yields CDR1 MNHEY and CDR2 SVGEGT. Trimming removed 4 bases from V and 0 bases from J, with 13 bases in between. DNA of the CDR3: TGTGCCAGCAGTTTATTATTGGCGAACTCCTACGAGCAGTACTTC. This sequence encodes CASSLLLANSYEQYF.

This clonotype was seen only a few times. The V and J genes are TRBV11-3 and TRBJ2-2, with 8 bases matching TRBD2. After removal of 4 bases from V and 4 bases from J, the junction contained 5 bases not matched to a gene. Germline values: CDR1 SGHNT, CDR2 YENEEA. CDR3 size: 15 residues. The CDR3 here is CASSSRGGSTGELFF. CDR3 coding DNA: TGTGCCAGCAGCTCCCGGGGGGGCAGCACCGGGGAGCTGTTTTTT.

This clonotype showed up many times. V and J are TRBV30 and TRBJ2-5; 10 bases agree with TRBD2. This CDR3 is built from 14 residues. Germline loops: CDR1 GTSNPN, CDR2 SVGIG (reference sequence). The V gene end was trimmed by 4 bases and the J gene end by 1 base; junction bases not matched to a gene: 3. The CDR3 region has the DNA TGTGCCTGGACACTAGCGGGAAGCCAAGAGACCCAGTACTTC. It codes for CAWTLAGSQETQYF.